The rows below give T cell receptor beta chains drawn from one sample of a study of blood T cell repertoires in COVID-19. The assay was immunoSEQ multiplex PCR, and TCRdb's table has in-frame clones only and misses some. The data show 280,000 or so clones, with 85% to 90% seen just once and 2.5% to 3.5% held by the top ten. The sequencing input was PBMCs or T cells enriched from blood (not recorded which). Every receptor here comes from a woman between 45 and 60 years old who had been exposed to COVID-19. The CDR3 runs from the conserved cysteine through the conserved F or W. A D gene is named only where the DNA matches it firmly. Clone size is stated in some rows and not others, as once, few, many or a class when expanded.

abundance: .
v_gene: TRBV10-3
j_gene: TRBJ2-7
d_gene: .
CDR3nt: TGTGCCATCAGTGAGGGGAAGAGGGTGGGGGAGCAGTACTTC
CDR3aa: CAISEGKRVGEQYF

abundance: .
v_gene: TRBV5-6
j_gene: TRBJ1-1
d_gene: .
CDR3nt: TGTGCCAGCAGCCTCGGCGGGCTCGGGAACACTGAAGCTTTCTTT
CDR3aa: CASSLGGLGNTEAFF

abundance: .
v_gene: TRBV19
j_gene: TRBJ1-2
d_gene: .
CDR3nt: TGTGCCAGTACCTCTGACAGGAGCTATGGCTACACCTTC
CDR3aa: CASTSDRSYGYTF

abundance: .
v_gene: TRBV10-3
j_gene: TRBJ1-3
d_gene: .
CDR3nt: TGTGCCATCCACCAGGCGGGGCTAGCTGGAAACACCATATATTTT
CDR3aa: CAIHQAGLAGNTIYF

abundance: once
v_gene: TRBV13
j_gene: TRBJ2-5
d_gene: TRBD2
CDR3nt: TGTGCCAGCGGAAGACGGGCGGGGGGCGAAGAGACCCAGTACTTC
CDR3aa: CASGRRAGGEETQYF

abundance: .
v_gene: TRBV2
j_gene: TRBJ1-4
d_gene: .
CDR3nt: TGTGCCAGCAGTCGACAGGCGCTTAATGAAAAACTGTTTTTT
CDR3aa: CASSRQALNEKLFF

abundance: once
v_gene: TRBV9
j_gene: TRBJ2-5
d_gene: TRBD2
CDR3nt: TGTGCCAGCAGCGCGACGACTAGCGGGAAAGAGACCCAGTACTTC
CDR3aa: CASSATTSGKETQYF

abundance: few
v_gene: TRBV20-1
j_gene: TRBJ2-3
d_gene: .
CDR3nt: TGCAGTGCTAGTCCTGGGGCAGGGAGCACAGATACGCAGTATTTT
CDR3aa: CSASPGAGSTDTQYF

abundance: .
v_gene: TRBV5-1
j_gene: TRBJ1-1
d_gene: TRBD1
CDR3nt: TGCGCCAGCAGCTTGAGAGGGGGCGACGAAAGGGGGACTGAAGCTTTCTTT
CDR3aa: CASSLRGGDERGTEAFF

abundance: .
v_gene: TRBV5-1
j_gene: TRBJ1-5
d_gene: .
CDR3nt: TGCGCCAGCAGGACAGGACCCTATAGCAATCAGCCCCAGCATTTT
CDR3aa: CASRTGPYSNQPQHF

abundance: .
v_gene: TRBV5-1
j_gene: TRBJ2-1
d_gene: .
CDR3nt: TGCGCCAGCAGCCCTGACAGGTTCAATGAGCAGTTCTTC
CDR3aa: CASSPDRFNEQFF

abundance: .
v_gene: TRBV30
j_gene: TRBJ1-4
d_gene: .
CDR3nt: TGTGCCTCAGACCGGGGAGCATCTAATGAAAAACTGTTTTTT
CDR3aa: CASDRGASNEKLFF

abundance: .
v_gene: TRBV7-8
j_gene: TRBJ1-2
d_gene: TRBD1
CDR3nt: TGTGCCAGCAGCTCAGGGACAGGGGACTATGGCTACACCTTC
CDR3aa: CASSSGTGDYGYTF

abundance: .
v_gene: TRBV30
j_gene: TRBJ2-6
d_gene: TRBD2
CDR3nt: TGTGCCTGGAGTGCTCCCCCAGGGAGGGGTTTACGCTCTGGGGCCAACGTCCTGACTTTC
CDR3aa: CAWSAPPGRGLRSGANVLTF

abundance: .
v_gene: TRBV2
j_gene: TRBJ1-1
d_gene: .
CDR3nt: TGTGCCAGCAATCCAGCGTACACTGAAGCTTTCTTT
CDR3aa: CASNPAYTEAFF

abundance: once
v_gene: TRBV10-3
j_gene: TRBJ2-5
d_gene: TRBD1
CDR3nt: TGTGCCATCAACCAGGACAGGCAAGAGACCCAGTACTTC
CDR3aa: CAINQDRQETQYF

abundance: .
v_gene: TRBV6-5
j_gene: TRBJ1-3
d_gene: .
CDR3nt: TGTGCCAGCAGGACGGACATCTCTGGAAACACCATATATTTT
CDR3aa: CASRTDISGNTIYF

abundance: once
v_gene: TRBV7-6
j_gene: TRBJ2-5
d_gene: .
CDR3nt: TGTGCCAGCAGCTTAACGTATCACTTAGCTCAAGAGACCCAGTACTTC
CDR3aa: CASSLTYHLAQETQYF

abundance: .
v_gene: TRBV19
j_gene: TRBJ1-2
d_gene: TRBD1
CDR3nt: TGTGCCAGTAGTACCCTTCACGGGACAGGCCCCGACTATGGCTACACCTTC
CDR3aa: CASSTLHGTGPDYGYTF

abundance: .
v_gene: TRBV21-1
j_gene: TRBJ2-1
d_gene: .
CDR3nt: TGTGCCAGCAGCAAAGGCCTAGCGGGGGGTGGTGAGCAGTTCTTC
CDR3aa: CASSKGLAGGGEQFF

abundance: .
v_gene: TRBV6-5
j_gene: TRBJ1-1
d_gene: TRBD1
CDR3nt: TGTGCCAGCAGGCCAGGGGGGAGAAACACTGAAGCTTTCTTT
CDR3aa: CASRPGGRNTEAFF

abundance: .
v_gene: TRBV5-1
j_gene: TRBJ2-1
d_gene: TRBD2
CDR3nt: TGCGCCAGCAGCGTGAGCGGGGGCTCCTACAATGAGCAGTTCTTC
CDR3aa: CASSVSGGSYNEQFF

abundance: .
v_gene: TRBV2
j_gene: TRBJ2-2
d_gene: TRBD2
CDR3nt: TGTGCCAGCAGTGAATTCGGGGGGTACGACACCGGGGAGCTGTTTTTT
CDR3aa: CASSEFGGYDTGELFF